Below, 3 T cell receptor beta chains from the same sample are listed, as sequenced in a study of cytomegalovirus exposure and HLA in healthy donors. PCR was performed using 60 Vbeta and 13 Jbeta primers. The protocol was immunoSEQ multiplex PCR, while the TCRdb copy is restricted to in-frame clones and leaves out a portion. The sample shows 100,000 to 150,000 clones, approximately 70% of them seen only once. Sequencing was performed on PBMCs. These receptors originate from a woman aged 60 to 75 in good health and CMV-seropositive.

The V and J genes are TRBV5-1 and TRBJ2-7; D possibly corresponds to TRBD1 (6 bases). This CDR3 has 17 amino acids. Trimming took 1 base from V and 2 from J, leaving 19 bases between them. Germline-derived CDR1 and CDR2 are SGHRS and YFSETQ. The chain's CDR3 is CASSLMPAVGAAYEQYF. CDR3 bases: TGCGCCAGCAGCTTGATGCCCGCGGTGGGGGCAGCCTACGAGCAGTACTTC. The full variable domain, completed using reference TRBV5-1 and TRBJ2-7, is KAGVTQTPRYLIKTRGQQVTLSCSPISGHRSVSWYQQTPGQGLQFLFEYFSETQRNKGNFPGRFSGRQFSNSRSEMNVSTLELGDSALYLCASSLMPAVGAAYEQYFGPGTRLTVT.

The V gene is TRBV7-2, the J gene TRBJ2-7; D not certain. Germline lookup yields CDR1 SGHTA and CDR2 FQGNSA. The CDR3 sequence is 15 residues long. Trimming removed 6 bases from V and 2 bases from J, with 17 bases in between. Here the CDR3 DNA reads TGTGCCAGCAGTCGAACTTCGCTGGGCCCCTACGAGCAGTACTTC. Amino acid sequence: CASSRTSLGPYEQYF. Full variable domain (outside the CDR3, taken from reference TRBV7-2 and TRBJ2-7): GAGVSQSPSNKVTEKGKDVELRCDPISGHTALYWYRQSLGQGLEFLIYFQGNSAPDKSGLPSDRFSAERTGGSVSTLTIQRTQQEDSAVYLCASSRTSLGPYEQYFGPGTRLTVT.

The V and J genes are TRBV11-2 and TRBJ1-1; D might be TRBD1 (6 bases). The CDR3 covers 12 residues. Germline V gene data show CDR1 as SGHAT and CDR2 as FQNNGV. Trimming shortened V by 5 bases and J by 6 bases, and 10 bases separated the two germline ends. CDR3 in amino acids: CASSARQAEAFF. The DNA for the CDR3 is TGTGCCAGCAGCGCCCGACAGGCTGAAGCTTTCTTT. The variable domain in full, with the rest retrieved from reference TRBV11-2 and TRBJ1-1, is EAGVAQSPRYKIIEKRQSVAFWCNPISGHATLYWYQQILGQGPKLLIQFQNNGVVDDSQLPKDRFSAERLKGVDSTLKIQPAKLEDSAVYLCASSARQAEAFFGQGTRLTVV.